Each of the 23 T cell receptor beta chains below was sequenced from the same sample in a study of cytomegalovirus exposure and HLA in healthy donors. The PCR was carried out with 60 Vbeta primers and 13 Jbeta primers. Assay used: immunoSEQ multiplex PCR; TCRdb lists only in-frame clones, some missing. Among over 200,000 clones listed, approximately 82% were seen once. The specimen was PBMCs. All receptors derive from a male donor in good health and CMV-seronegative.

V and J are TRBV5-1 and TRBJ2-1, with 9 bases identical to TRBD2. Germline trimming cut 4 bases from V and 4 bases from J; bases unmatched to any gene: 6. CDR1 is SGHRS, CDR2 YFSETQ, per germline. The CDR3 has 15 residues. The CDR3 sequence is CASSPRTSGYNEQFF. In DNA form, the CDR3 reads TGCGCCAGCAGCCCCCGTACTAGCGGGTACAATGAGCAGTTCTTC.

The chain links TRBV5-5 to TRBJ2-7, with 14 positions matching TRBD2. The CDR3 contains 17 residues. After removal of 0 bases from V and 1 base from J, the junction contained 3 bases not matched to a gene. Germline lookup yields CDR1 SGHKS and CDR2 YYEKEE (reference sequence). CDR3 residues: CASSLAGLAGASYEQYF. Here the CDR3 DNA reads TGTGCCAGCAGCTTGGCGGGACTAGCGGGAGCATCCTACGAGCAGTACTTC.

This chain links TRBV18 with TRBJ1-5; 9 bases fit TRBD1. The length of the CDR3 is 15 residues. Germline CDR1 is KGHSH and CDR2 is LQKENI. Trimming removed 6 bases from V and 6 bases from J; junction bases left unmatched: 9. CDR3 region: CASSLTGGGFQPQHF. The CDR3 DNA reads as TGTGCCAGCTCTCTAACAGGGGGCGGATTTCAGCCCCAGCATTTT.

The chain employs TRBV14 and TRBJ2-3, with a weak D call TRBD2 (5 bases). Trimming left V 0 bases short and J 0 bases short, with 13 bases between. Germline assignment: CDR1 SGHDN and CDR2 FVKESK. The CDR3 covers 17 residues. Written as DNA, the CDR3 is TGTGCCAGCAGCCAAGATTGGAGCGGAGCTAGCACAGATACGCAGTATTTT. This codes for CASSQDWSGASTDTQYF.

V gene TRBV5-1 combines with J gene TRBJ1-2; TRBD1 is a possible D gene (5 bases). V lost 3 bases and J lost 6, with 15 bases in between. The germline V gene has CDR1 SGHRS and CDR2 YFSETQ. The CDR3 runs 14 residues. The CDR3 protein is CASSYLGGVNGYTF. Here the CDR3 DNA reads TGCGCCAGCAGCTACCTCGGGGGGGTGAATGGCTACACCTTC.

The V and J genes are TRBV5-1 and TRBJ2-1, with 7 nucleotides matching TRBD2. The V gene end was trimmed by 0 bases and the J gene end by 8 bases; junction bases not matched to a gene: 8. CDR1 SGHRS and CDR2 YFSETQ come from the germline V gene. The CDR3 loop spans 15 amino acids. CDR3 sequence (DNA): TGCGCCAGCAGCTTGGTACGCGGGAGTCGGGATGAGCAGTTCTTC. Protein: CASSLVRGSRDEQFF.

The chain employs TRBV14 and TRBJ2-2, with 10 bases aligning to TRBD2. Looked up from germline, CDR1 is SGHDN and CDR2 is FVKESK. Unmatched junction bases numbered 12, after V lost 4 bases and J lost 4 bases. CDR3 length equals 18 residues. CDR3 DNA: TGTGCCAGCAGCCCCCCAGCGGGAGGGCCGGGAATCACCGGGGAGCTGTTTTTT. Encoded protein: CASSPPAGGPGITGELFF.

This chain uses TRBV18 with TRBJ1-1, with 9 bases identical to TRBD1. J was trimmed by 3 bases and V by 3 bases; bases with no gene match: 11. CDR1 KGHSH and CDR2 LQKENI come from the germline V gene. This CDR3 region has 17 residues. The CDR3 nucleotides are TGTGCCAGCTCACCGTACCGGGACAGGGATCCGCACACTGAAGCTTTCTTT. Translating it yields CASSPYRDRDPHTEAFF. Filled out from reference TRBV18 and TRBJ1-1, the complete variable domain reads NAGVMQNPRHLVRRRGQEARLRCSPMKGHSHVYWYRQLPEEGLKFMVYLQKENIIDESGMPKERFSAEFPKEGPSILRIQQVVRGDSAAYFCASSPYRDRDPHTEAFFGQGTRLTVV.

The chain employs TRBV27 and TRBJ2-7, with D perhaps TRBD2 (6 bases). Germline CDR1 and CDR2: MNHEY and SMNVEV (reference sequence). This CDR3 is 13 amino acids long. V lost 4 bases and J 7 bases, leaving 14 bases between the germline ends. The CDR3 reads CASSSRLGVEQYF. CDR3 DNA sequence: TGTGCCAGCAGTTCAAGACTAGGGGTTGAGCAGTACTTC.

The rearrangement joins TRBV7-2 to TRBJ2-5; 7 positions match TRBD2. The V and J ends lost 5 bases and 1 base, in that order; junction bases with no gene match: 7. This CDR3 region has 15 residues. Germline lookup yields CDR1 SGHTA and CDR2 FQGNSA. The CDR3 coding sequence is TGTGCCAGCAGCCCCACCCCGGGAGGCCAAGAGACCCAGTACTTC. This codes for CASSPTPGGQETQYF.

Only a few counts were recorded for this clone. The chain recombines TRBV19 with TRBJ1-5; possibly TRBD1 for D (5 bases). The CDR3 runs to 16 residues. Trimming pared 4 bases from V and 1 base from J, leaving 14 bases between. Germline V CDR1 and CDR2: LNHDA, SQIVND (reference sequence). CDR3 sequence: CASSTGRGASNQPQHF. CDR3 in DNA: TGTGCCAGTAGTACCGGACGCGGGGCAAGCAATCAGCCCCAGCATTTT.

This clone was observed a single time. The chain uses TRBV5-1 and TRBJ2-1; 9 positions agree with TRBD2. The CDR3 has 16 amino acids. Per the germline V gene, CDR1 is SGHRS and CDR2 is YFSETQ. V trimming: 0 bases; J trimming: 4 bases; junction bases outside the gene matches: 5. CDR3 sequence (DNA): TGCGCCAGCAGCTTGGAGGGACTAGCTTTTTACAATGAGCAGTTCTTC. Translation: CASSLEGLAFYNEQFF.

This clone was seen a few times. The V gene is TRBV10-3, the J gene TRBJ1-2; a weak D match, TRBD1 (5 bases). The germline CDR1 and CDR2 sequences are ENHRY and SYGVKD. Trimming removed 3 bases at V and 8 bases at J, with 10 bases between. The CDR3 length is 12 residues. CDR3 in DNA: TGTGCCATCAGTGACGTTAGGGGCGGCTACACCTTC. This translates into CAISDVRGGYTF.

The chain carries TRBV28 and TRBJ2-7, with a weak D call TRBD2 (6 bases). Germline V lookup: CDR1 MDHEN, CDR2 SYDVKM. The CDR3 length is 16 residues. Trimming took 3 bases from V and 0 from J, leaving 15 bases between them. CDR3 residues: CASSLHTSLSSYEQYF. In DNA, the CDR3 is TGTGCCAGCAGTTTGCATACTAGCCTTAGCTCCTACGAGCAGTACTTC.

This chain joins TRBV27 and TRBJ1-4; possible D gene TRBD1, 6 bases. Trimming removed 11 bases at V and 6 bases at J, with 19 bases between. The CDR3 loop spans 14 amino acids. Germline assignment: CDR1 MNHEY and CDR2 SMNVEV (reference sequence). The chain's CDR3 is CASSKGEWDEKLFF. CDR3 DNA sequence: TGTGCCTCCAGCAAGGGGGAGTGGGATGAAAAACTGTTTTTT.

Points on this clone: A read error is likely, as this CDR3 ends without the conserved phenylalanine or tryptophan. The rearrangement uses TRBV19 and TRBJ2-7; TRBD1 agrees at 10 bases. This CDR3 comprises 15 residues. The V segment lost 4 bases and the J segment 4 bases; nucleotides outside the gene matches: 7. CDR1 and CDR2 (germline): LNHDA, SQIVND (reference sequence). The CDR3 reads CASSNRDRGGYEQYL. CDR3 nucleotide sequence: TGTGCCAGTAGTAATCGGGACAGGGGAGGATACGAGCAGTACCTC.

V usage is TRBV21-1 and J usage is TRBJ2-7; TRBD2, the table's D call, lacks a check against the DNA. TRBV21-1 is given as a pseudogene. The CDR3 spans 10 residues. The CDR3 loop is CASSPGGEYF. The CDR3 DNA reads TGTGCCAGCAGCCCCGGGGGGGAGTACTTC.

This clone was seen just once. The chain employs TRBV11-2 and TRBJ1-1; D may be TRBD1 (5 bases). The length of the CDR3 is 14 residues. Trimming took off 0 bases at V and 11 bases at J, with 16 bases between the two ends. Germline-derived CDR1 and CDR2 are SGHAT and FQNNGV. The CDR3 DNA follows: TGTGCCAGCAGCTTAGATACCGGAGGGGTGATGGCTTTCTTT. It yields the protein CASSLDTGGVMAFF.

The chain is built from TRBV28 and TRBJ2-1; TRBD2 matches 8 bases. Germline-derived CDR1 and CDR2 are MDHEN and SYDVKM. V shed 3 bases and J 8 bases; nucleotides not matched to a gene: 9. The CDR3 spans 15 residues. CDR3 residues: CASSLGGGGRYEQFF. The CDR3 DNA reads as TGTGCCAGCAGTTTGGGCGGCGGGGGGCGCTATGAGCAGTTCTTC.

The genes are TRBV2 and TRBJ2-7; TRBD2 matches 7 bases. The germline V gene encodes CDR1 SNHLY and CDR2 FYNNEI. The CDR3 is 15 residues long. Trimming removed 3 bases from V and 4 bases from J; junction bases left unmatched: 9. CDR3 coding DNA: TGTGCCAGCAGTGATGAGGGAGGGCGGGATTACGAGCAGTACTTC. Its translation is CASSDEGGRDYEQYF.

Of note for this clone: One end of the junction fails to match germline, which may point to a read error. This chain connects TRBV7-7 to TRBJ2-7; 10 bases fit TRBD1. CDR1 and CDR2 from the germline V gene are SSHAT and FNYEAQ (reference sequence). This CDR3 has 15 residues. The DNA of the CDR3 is TGTGCTAGCAGCTTGGACAGGGGGGCTTCCTACGAGCAGTACTTC. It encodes CASSLDRGASYEQYF.

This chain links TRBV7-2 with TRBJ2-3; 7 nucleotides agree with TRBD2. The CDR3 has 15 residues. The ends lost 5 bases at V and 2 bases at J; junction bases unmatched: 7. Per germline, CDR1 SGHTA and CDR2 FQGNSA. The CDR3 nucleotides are TGTGCCAGCAGCCTTAGCGGGCCCTACACAGATACGCAGTATTTT. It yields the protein CASSLSGPYTDTQYF.

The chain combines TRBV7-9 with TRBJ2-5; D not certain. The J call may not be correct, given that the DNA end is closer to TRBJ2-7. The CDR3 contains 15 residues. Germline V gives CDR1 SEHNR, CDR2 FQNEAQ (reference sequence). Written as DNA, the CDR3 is TGTGCCAGCAGCTTATCGTCCGTTAGCTCCTACGAGCAGTACTTC. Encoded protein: CASSLSSVSSYEQYF.